The next 16 T cell receptor beta chains were all read from a single sample in a study of cytomegalovirus exposure and HLA in healthy donors. PCR was performed using 60 Vbeta and 13 Jbeta primers. Profiling relied on immunoSEQ multiplex PCR, and the TCRdb table lists in-frame clones only, not all of them. The sample has around 160,000 clones; around 75% are singletons. The sample comprised PBMCs. The receptors here all came from a human donor in good health.

J is TRBJ1-4 and V is TRBV9; perhaps TRBD1 as D (5 bases). The germline V gene has CDR1 SGDLS and CDR2 YYNGEE. This CDR3 region has 14 residues. V was cut by 4 bases and J by 6 bases, with 13 bases left in between. DNA of the CDR3: TGTGCCAGCAGCAAGGGGAGGCGAGATGAAAAACTGTTTTTT. It specifies CASSKGRRDEKLFF.

The gene calls are TRBV6-1 and TRBJ1-4, with a possible D match to TRBD1 (5 bases). CDR3 length: 14 amino acids. Germline CDR1 MNHNS, CDR2 SASEGT. Trimming took off 7 bases at V and 3 bases at J, with 12 bases between the two ends. Here the CDR3 reads CASMEGNANEKLFF. The CDR3 coding sequence is TGTGCCAGCATGGAGGGGAACGCTAATGAAAAACTGTTTTTT.

The chain has TRBV6-1 and TRBJ2-1, with D unresolved. CDR3 length equals 11 residues. V was shortened by 2 bases and J by 8 bases, with 4 bases between the two germline ends. Looked up from germline, CDR1 is MNHNS and CDR2 is SASEGT. CDR3 protein: CASSEWHEQFF. In DNA form, the CDR3 reads TGTGCCAGCAGTGAATGGCATGAGCAGTTCTTC.

The genes are TRBV5-1 and TRBJ2-5; a possible D gene is TRBD2 (5 bases). Trimming cost V 0 bases and J 5 bases, with 11 bases left between them. Germline lookup yields CDR1 SGHRS and CDR2 YFSETQ. The CDR3 contains 14 residues. CDR3 protein: CASSLALGVETQYF. The DNA of the CDR3 is TGCGCCAGCAGCTTGGCCTTGGGAGTGGAGACCCAGTACTTC.

V usage is TRBV5-6 and J usage is TRBJ1-1, with D unclear. CDR3 length equals 13 residues. The germline V gene encodes CDR1 SGHDT and CDR2 YYEEEE. Trimming left V 2 bases short and J 1 base short, with 6 bases between. CDR3 amino acids: CASSFTANTEAFF. The DNA for the CDR3 is TGTGCCAGCAGCTTTACAGCGAACACTGAAGCTTTCTTT.

This chain links TRBV5-4 with TRBJ1-2; 9 positions match TRBD1. Germline CDR1 reads SGHNT; CDR2 reads YYREEE (reference sequence). The CDR3 is made up of 16 amino acids. V dropped 3 bases and J dropped 2; count of bases not matched to a gene: 8. The CDR3 sequence is CASSYRGQGLNYGYTF. The CDR3 region has the DNA TGTGCCAGCAGCTACCGGGGACAGGGTTTAAACTATGGCTACACCTTC.

The CDR3 loop reads CATIPPGQPYEQYF. The CDR3 bases are TGTGCCACTATTCCACCGGGACAGCCGTACGAGCAGTACTTC. V and J are TRBV6-5 and TRBJ2-5; 7 bases are a match to TRBD1. The J call is doubtful: the DNA matches TRBJ2-7 better. CDR3 length: 14 amino acids. Germline V gives CDR1 MNHEY, CDR2 SVGAGI.

The chain is built from TRBV6-6 and TRBJ2-2; perhaps TRBD2 as D (5 bases). V lost 5 bases and J lost 7, with 11 bases in between. The CDR3 extends over 13 amino acids. Germline CDR1 and CDR2: MNHNY and SVGAGI (reference sequence). CDR3 residues: CASSARAGGELFF. The CDR3 DNA reads as TGTGCCAGCAGTGCTCGTGCGGGCGGGGAGCTGTTTTTT.

This clone was seen a single time. This chain links TRBV7-3 with TRBJ2-1, with D possibly matching TRBD2 (6 bases). Trimming cost V 2 bases and J 2 bases, with 13 bases left between them. Germline assignment: CDR1 SGHTA and CDR2 FQGTGA. CDR3 length: 16 residues. The CDR3 DNA sequence: TGTGCCAGCAGCTTATTCGGCGGCGGGGCCTACAATGAGCAGTTCTTC. Its translation is CASSLFGGGAYNEQFF.

This clone appeared once. This chain joins TRBV6-5 and TRBJ1-1, with TRBD1 identical over 11 bases. The CDR3 runs to 14 residues. V lost 5 bases to trimming and J lost 6 bases; unmatched junction nucleotides: 5. CDR1 MNHEY and CDR2 SVGAGI come from the germline V gene. This chain's CDR3 is CASSPDRGHAEAFF. In DNA form, the CDR3 reads TGTGCCAGCAGTCCGGACAGGGGGCATGCTGAAGCTTTCTTT.

The chain couples TRBV5-4 to TRBJ1-5, with D unclear. This CDR3 region has 18 residues. V lost 2 bases to trimming and J lost 1 base, with 19 bases between them. Germline V gives CDR1 SGHNT, CDR2 YYREEE (reference sequence). The CDR3 protein is CASSFNPMSGGSNQPQHF. In DNA, the CDR3 is TGTGCCAGCAGCTTTAATCCGATGTCGGGTGGGAGCAATCAGCCCCAGCATTTT.

In its sample, this clone was seen once. The rearrangement links TRBV6-1 to TRBJ1-2; no clear D. Deletions cut 0 bases from V and 4 bases from J, with 6 bases between. The CDR3 spans 13 residues. The germline V gene has CDR1 MNHNS and CDR2 SASEGT. This CDR3 is CASSEAGFYGYTF. The CDR3 DNA reads TGTGCCAGCAGTGAAGCCGGGTTCTATGGCTACACCTTC.

This sequence joins TRBV21-1 and TRBJ1-5. TRBV21-1 is given as a pseudogene. The CDR3 runs to 15 residues. Written as DNA, the CDR3 is TGCGCCAGCAGCAAAGAAGGGCGGGGGAATCAGCCCCAGCATTTT. Its translation is CASSKEGRGNQPQHF.

V gene TRBV21-1 combines with J gene TRBJ1-2; the table gives TRBD1 as D, unverified against the DNA. TRBV21-1 is reported as a pseudogene. The CDR3 runs 15 residues. CDR3 bases: TGTGCCAGCAGCCCCCCCCAGGGGAAGGACTATGGCTACACCTTC. It encodes CASSPPQGKDYGYTF.

The count of this clone is one. The J gene is TRBJ1-1, the V gene TRBV10-3; 8 bases agree with TRBD1. J was trimmed by 1 base and V by 6 bases; bases with no gene match: 4. Per the germline V gene, CDR1 is ENHRY and CDR2 is SYGVKD. The CDR3 covers 14 residues. The CDR3 sequence: CAISGTGRNTEAFF. The CDR3 DNA is TGTGCCATCAGCGGGACAGGACGGAACACTGAAGCTTTCTTT.

The V gene is TRBV6-1, the J gene TRBJ2-7; D ambiguous. This CDR3 has 12 amino acids. V was trimmed by 7 bases and J by 0 bases, leaving 7 bases between them. The germline CDR1 and CDR2 sequences are MNHNS and SASEGT. CDR3 nucleotides: TGTGCCAGCACGAAGAGCTCCTACGAGCAGTACTTC. As protein: CASTKSSYEQYF.